The 5 T cell receptor beta chains below all came from one sample that was sequenced in a study of cytomegalovirus exposure and HLA in healthy donors. PCR was performed using 60 Vbeta and 13 Jbeta primers. Assay: immunoSEQ multiplex PCR; the TCRdb copy retains only in-frame clones and omits some. With more than 130,000 clones in the sample, the ten largest clones hold approximately 2.5%. The material sequenced was PBMCs. Source of these receptors: a man aged 40-49 years in good health and CMV-seronegative.

This chain links TRBV11-1 with TRBJ2-3; D gene ambiguous. Germline CDR1 SGHAT, CDR2 FQDESV (reference sequence). V was clipped by 3 bases and J by 2 bases, with 6 bases between them. This CDR3 has 13 amino acids. This CDR3 is CASSFQNTDTQYF. Written as DNA, the CDR3 is TGTGCCAGCAGCTTTCAGAACACAGATACGCAGTATTTT.

The chain couples TRBV28 to TRBJ2-1, with 13 nucleotides matching TRBD2. Germline V gene sequence: CDR1 MDHEN, CDR2 SYDVKM. The CDR3 has 17 residues. Trimming removed 2 bases from V and 8 bases from J; junction bases left unmatched: 9. The CDR3 sequence is CASSLTSGGAREDEQFF. In DNA, the CDR3 is TGTGCCAGCAGTTTAACTAGCGGGGGGGCTCGTGAGGATGAGCAGTTCTTC. Complete variable domain (other parts from reference TRBV28 and TRBJ2-1): DVKVTQSSRYLVKRTGEKVFLECVQDMDHENMFWYRQDPGLGLRLIYFSYDVKMKEKGDIPEGYSVSREKKERFSLILESASTNQTSMYLCASSLTSGGAREDEQFFGPGTRLTVL.

V gene TRBV6-5 combines with J gene TRBJ1-6, with 9 bases lining up with TRBD1. Germline assignment: CDR1 MNHEY and CDR2 SVGAGI. The V gene end was trimmed by 7 bases and the J gene end by 7 bases; junction bases not matched to a gene: 8. The CDR3 contains 15 residues. CDR3 bases: TGTGCCAGCAAGATACAGGGGGCAGAAAATTCACCCCTCCACTTT. It specifies CASKIQGAENSPLHF.

The chain recombines TRBV29-1 with TRBJ1-6; 7 nucleotides match TRBD1. The CDR3 loop spans 15 amino acids. With 6 bases clipped from V and 8 bases from J, the junction kept 13 bases outside the gene matches. Germline lookup yields CDR1 SQVTM and CDR2 ANQGSEA. CDR3 in DNA: TGCAGCGTCCCCGCAGGGGGACGACTCGATTCACCCCTCCACTTT. Translated: CSVPAGGRLDSPLHF.

The rearrangement uses TRBV19 and TRBJ2-1; D ambiguous. Per the germline V gene, CDR1 is LNHDA and CDR2 is SQIVND (reference sequence). V lost 5 bases to trimming and J lost 0 bases, with 14 bases between them. The CDR3 consists of 16 residues. The chain's CDR3 is CASSQAPESSYNEQFF. CDR3 bases: TGTGCCAGTAGTCAAGCGCCGGAAAGCTCCTACAATGAGCAGTTCTTC.